One sample yielded the 32 T cell receptor beta chains listed below, sequenced in a study of shared clonotypes between healthy human individuals (dated by TCRdb to the early 2020s). The library was generated by the immunoSEQ multiplex PCR assay. The immuneACCESS repertoire file appears here via TCRdb, limited to in-frame rearrangements. These files lack a portion of the clones; in checked studies, under half of the deficit traces to unresolved V genes, and the cause of the others is not known. Within this sample are 650,000 to 700,000 clones, with around 91% of them counted one time only. The ten biggest clones cover 30% to 40% of the sample. What was sequenced was memory CD8+ T cells from PBMCs. In the paper's terms, the cell subset or site label means: CD45RO+ cells pooled with CCR7-negative TemRA cells. The receptors derive from a young man in good health. Some clones in this sample may be carry-over from other donors' samples.

This clone was found once. V and J are TRBV6-1 and TRBJ2-5; D gene unclear. CDR1 and CDR2 from the germline V gene are MNHNS and SASEGT. The CDR3 runs to 14 residues. V dropped 6 bases and J dropped 1 base, with 12 bases sitting between them. CDR3 sequence (DNA): TGTGCCAGCAGGGCCAAGGGTATCCAAGAGACCCAGTACTTC. Translation: CASRAKGIQETQYF.

This chain uses TRBV5-6 with TRBJ2-3, with 9 bases fitting TRBD2. The CDR3 is 16 residues long. In germline, CDR1 is SGHDT, CDR2 YYEEEE. Unmatched junction bases numbered 6, after V lost 3 bases and J lost 1 base. In DNA, the CDR3 is TGTGCCAGCAGCTCGATAGCGGGAGTCCGCACAGATACGCAGTATTTT. Protein product: CASSSIAGVRTDTQYF.

This clone has only one observation. Other nucleotide sequences from this sample produce the same CDR3. CDR3 coding DNA: TGTGCCAGCAGTGGACAGGCAAGCTCCTACGAGCAGTACTTC. As protein: CASSGQASSYEQYF. V usage is TRBV2 and J usage is TRBJ2-7; possibly TRBD1 for D (6 bases). Trimming took 4 bases from V and 0 from J, leaving 10 bases between them. Germline V gene data show CDR1 as SNHLY and CDR2 as FYNNEI. This CDR3 contains 14 residues.

This clone has just one count. The rearrangement joins TRBV6-5 to TRBJ2-2, with a weak D call TRBD2 (6 bases). CDR3 length: 16 residues. The V and J ends lost 0 bases and 4 bases respectively, with 12 bases between them. Germline lookup yields CDR1 MNHEY and CDR2 SVGAGI. DNA for the CDR3: TGTGCCAGCAGTTACTCGACGGCTAGCGCCACCGGGGAGCTGTTTTTT. Its protein is CASSYSTASATGELFF.

The J gene is TRBJ2-1, the V gene TRBV5-6; the match to TRBD2 covers 13 bases. Trimming at V came to 2 bases and at J to 8 bases, leaving 4 bases not matched to a gene. The CDR3 sequence is 15 residues long. Germline V gene lookup returns CDR1 SGHDT and CDR2 YYEEEE. This CDR3 is CASSFGLAGDYEQFF. The CDR3 bases are TGTGCCAGCAGCTTCGGACTAGCGGGAGACTATGAGCAGTTCTTC.

V gene TRBV13 combines with J gene TRBJ2-7; possible D gene TRBD2, 5 bases. Germline values: CDR1 PRHDT, CDR2 FYEKMQ (reference sequence). The CDR3 is 14 amino acids. Trimming cost V 4 bases and J 2 bases, with 12 bases left between them. The CDR3: CASSSRAKPYEQYF. The DNA for the CDR3 is TGTGCCAGCAGCTCGCGGGCGAAACCCTACGAGCAGTACTTC.

This chain links TRBV6-5 with TRBJ2-5; D is ambiguous. Trimming pared 0 bases from V and 5 bases from J, leaving 13 bases between. CDR1 and CDR2 (germline): MNHEY, SVGAGI. CDR3 length equals 15 residues. CDR3 region: CASSYSGSMGETQYF. CDR3 DNA: TGTGCCAGCAGTTACTCCGGCAGTATGGGGGAGACCCAGTACTTC.

This clone was seen a single time. The chain joins TRBV5-4 to TRBJ2-3, with D maybe TRBD2 (6 bases). Germline V gives CDR1 SGHNT, CDR2 YYREEE (reference sequence). The V and J ends lost 1 base and 1 base respectively, with 13 bases between them. The CDR3 runs 16 residues. The CDR3 sequence: CASSLKRERGTDTQYF. The CDR3 DNA reads as TGTGCCAGCAGCTTGAAACGGGAGAGGGGCACAGATACGCAGTATTTT.

The chain recombines TRBV9 with TRBJ2-7, with D unresolved. CDR3 size: 15 residues. V was shortened by 4 bases and J by 0 bases, with 14 bases between the two germline ends. Germline V gives CDR1 SGDLS, CDR2 YYNGEE. The CDR3 is CASSPLGSHSYEQYF. CDR3 in DNA: TGTGCCAGCAGCCCCCTCGGCAGCCACTCCTACGAGCAGTACTTC.

This clone has just one count. The rearrangement uses TRBV7-9 and TRBJ1-5; D remains unclear. Germline loops: CDR1 SEHNR, CDR2 FQNEAQ (reference sequence). The CDR3 loop spans 15 amino acids. The V end was cut by 5 bases, the J end by 4 bases, with 15 bases between. The CDR3 DNA reads as TGTGCCAGCAGCCTAGACATGGGCCTAAATCAGCCCCAGCATTTT. It translates to CASSLDMGLNQPQHF.

Note on this clone: A much larger clone sits a single nucleotide away, making a read error possible. The V and J genes are TRBV7-6 and TRBJ1-4; D not resolved. The CDR3 extends over 13 amino acids. CDR1 and CDR2 (germline): SGHVS, FNYEAQ. The V end was cut by 1 base, the J end by 6 bases, with 6 bases between. DNA for the CDR3: TGTGCCAGCAGCTTAGATGGTTATGAAAAACTGTTTTTT. This sequence encodes CASSLDGYEKLFF.

V gene TRBV2 combines with J gene TRBJ1-4; no clear D. Germline V gene sequence: CDR1 SNHLY, CDR2 FYNNEI. Trimming pared 6 bases from V and 0 bases from J, leaving 5 bases between. There are 13 residues in the CDR3. The CDR3 is CASRRATNEKLFF. CDR3 sequence (DNA): TGTGCCAGCAGGCGGGCAACTAATGAAAAACTGTTTTTT.

This sequence joins TRBV7-8 and TRBJ1-5; D may be TRBD1 (5 bases). The germline V gene has CDR1 SGHVS and CDR2 FQNEAQ. This CDR3 comprises 14 residues. Trimming took 0 bases from V and 6 from J, leaving 9 bases between them. The DNA for the CDR3 is TGTGCCAGCAGCTTAGCGGGGGGGACTCAGCCCCAGCATTTT. Residues: CASSLAGGTQPQHF.

The rearrangement joins TRBV7-9 to TRBJ2-7, with D perhaps being TRBD1 or TRBD2 (5 bases each). Germline loops: CDR1 SEHNR, CDR2 FQNEAQ (reference sequence). The CDR3 spans 15 residues. Trimming took 5 bases from V and 2 from J, leaving 16 bases between them. CDR3 amino acids: CASSSHGKGPYEQYF. The CDR3 DNA reads TGTGCCAGCAGCAGCCACGGGAAGGGACCCTACGAGCAGTACTTC.

The gene calls are TRBV29-1 and TRBJ2-5; D not certain. V lost 3 bases, J lost 14 bases, and 10 bases lay in between. The CDR3 spans 9 residues. Germline CDR1 is SQVTM and CDR2 is ANQGSEA. CDR3 nucleotide sequence: TGCAGCGTTGACGAGGTCTTATACTTC. Protein sequence: CSVDEVLYF.

The chain is built from TRBV9 and TRBJ2-7; 7 bases fit TRBD2. Germline CDR1 SGDLS, CDR2 YYNGEE. The CDR3 contains 13 residues. The V segment lost 2 bases and the J segment 6 bases; nucleotides outside the gene matches: 5. The CDR3 loop reads CASSVGLGGEQYF. In nucleotides, the CDR3 is TGTGCCAGCAGCGTTGGACTAGGCGGCGAGCAGTACTTC.

This chain links TRBV6-1 with TRBJ2-3; TRBD1 agrees at 8 bases. CDR3 size: 14 residues. The V segment lost 6 bases and the J segment 6 bases; nucleotides outside the gene matches: 8. Germline values: CDR1 MNHNS, CDR2 SASEGT. CDR3 sequence: CASRSGTGFDTQYF. CDR3 DNA: TGTGCCAGCAGGTCCGGGACAGGATTCGATACGCAGTATTTT.

J is TRBJ2-7 and V is TRBV2; the D gene is possibly TRBD2 (6 bases). The CDR3 extends over 15 amino acids. V lost 6 bases and J 0 bases, leaving 15 bases between the germline ends. Germline loops: CDR1 SNHLY, CDR2 FYNNEI. The CDR3 sequence is CASSRLASSSYEQYF. The CDR3 region has the DNA TGTGCCAGCAGCCGCCTAGCGAGTAGCTCCTACGAGCAGTACTTC.

This clone was counted only a few times. This chain joins TRBV5-6 and TRBJ2-5; D gene uncertain. The CDR3 runs to 14 residues. Germline V gene sequence: CDR1 SGHDT, CDR2 YYEEEE. Trimming pared 1 base from V and 3 bases from J, leaving 10 bases between. As DNA, the CDR3 is TGTGCCAGCAGCTTGCGCAACTGGGAAGAGACCCAGTACTTC. Translated, it gives CASSLRNWEETQYF.

V gene TRBV7-9 combines with J gene TRBJ1-3; no clear D gene. Germline V gene data show CDR1 as SEHNR and CDR2 as FQNEAQ (reference sequence). This CDR3 has 14 amino acids. The V gene lost 4 bases and the J gene lost 2 bases, with 9 bases spanning the gap. The DNA of the CDR3 is TGTGCCAGCAGCTCCTGGACTGCTGGAAACACCATATATTTT. Residues: CASSSWTAGNTIYF.

In DNA, the CDR3 is TGTGCCAGCAGCGGGGGACTAGCGGGAATCGAGCAGTACTTC. This codes for CASSGGLAGIEQYF. The rearrangement joins TRBV5-5 to TRBJ2-7; 13 bases agree with TRBD2. This CDR3 is 14 amino acids long. Germline V gene data show CDR1 as SGHKS and CDR2 as YYEKEE (reference sequence). Trimming took 4 bases from V and 6 from J; bases not matched to a gene: 4. Full variable domain (missing parts from reference TRBV5-5 and TRBJ2-7): DAGVTQSPTHLIKTRGQQVTLRCSPISGHKSVSWYQQVLGQGPQFIFQYYEKEERGRGNFPDRFSARQFPNYSSELNVNALLLGDSALYLCASSGGLAGIEQYFGPGTRLTVT.

V is TRBV28 and J is TRBJ2-7; TRBD2 aligns across 7 bases. The germline CDR1 and CDR2 sequences are MDHEN and SYDVKM. The CDR3 is made up of 13 amino acids. The V gene end was trimmed by 8 bases and the J gene end by 7 bases; junction bases not matched to a gene: 11. The CDR3 region has the DNA TGTGCCAGCCCCAGCCCCGGCGGGAGTGAGCAGTACTTC. Its translation: CASPSPGGSEQYF.

CDR3 nucleotides: TGTGCCATCAGTGAGGGTCTCTACGAGCAGTACTTC. It is translated as CAISEGLYEQYF. V usage is TRBV10-3 and J usage is TRBJ2-7, with D hard to call. Trimming pared 2 bases from V and 3 bases from J, leaving 5 bases between. Germline lookup yields CDR1 ENHRY and CDR2 SYGVKD. The CDR3 sequence is 12 residues long.

The chain carries TRBV28 and TRBJ2-2; D is possibly TRBD1 or TRBD2 (5 bases each). V lost 2 bases and J lost 6, with 10 bases in between. The CDR3 is 14 residues long. Germline lookup yields CDR1 MDHEN and CDR2 SYDVKM. For the CDR3, the DNA is TGTGCCAGCAGTTTACTCGGGGCCGCCGGGGAGCTGTTTTTT. Protein: CASSLLGAAGELFF.

This chain joins TRBV29-1 and TRBJ1-1; D is undetermined. The germline CDR1 and CDR2 sequences are SQVTM and ANQGSEA. There are 13 residues in the CDR3. The V gene lost 8 bases and the J gene lost 1 base, with 14 bases spanning the gap. CDR3 bases: TGCAGCCCGGGATGGGGTCAGAACACTGAAGCTTTCTTT. Its translation: CSPGWGQNTEAFF. The full variable domain, in which reference TRBV29-1 and TRBJ1-1 provide the parts outside the CDR3, is SAVISQKPSRDICQRGTSLTIQCQVDSQVTMMFWYRQQPGQSLTLIATANQGSEATYESGFVIDKFPISRPNLTFSTLTVSNMSPEDSSIYLCSPGWGQNTEAFFGQGTRLTVV.

The rearrangement links TRBV27 to TRBJ1-1, with D perhaps TRBD1 (5 bases). The V gene's germline CDR1 is MNHEY and CDR2 SMNVEV (reference sequence). With 2 bases removed from V and 0 bases from J, the gap between germline ends came to 10 bases. This CDR3 spans 15 amino acids. CDR3 in DNA: TGTGCCAGCAGTTTAAGCGGGGGTCTGAACACTGAAGCTTTCTTT. It encodes CASSLSGGLNTEAFF.

This clone has only one observation. The rearrangement uses TRBV10-3 and TRBJ2-7; weak D call: TRBD2 (5 bases). This CDR3 has 14 residues. Germline assignment: CDR1 ENHRY and CDR2 SYGVKD. Trimming pared 7 bases from V and 6 bases from J, leaving 19 bases between. The CDR3 protein is CAITSMEDRAEQYF. CDR3 bases: TGTGCCATCACCTCAATGGAGGATCGGGCCGAGCAGTACTTC.

Only one count was recorded for this clone. V and J are TRBV28 and TRBJ2-7; no clear D gene. This CDR3 is 13 amino acids long. Germline V gives CDR1 MDHEN, CDR2 SYDVKM. V was pared by 6 bases and J by 0 bases, with 9 bases between. Written as DNA, the CDR3 is TGTGCCAGCAGCCCCCCGGACTCCTACGAGCAGTACTTC. This codes for CASSPPDSYEQYF.

The gene calls are TRBV5-6 and TRBJ1-1, with D unclear. In germline, CDR1 is SGHDT, CDR2 YYEEEE. The CDR3 sequence is 14 residues long. The V end lost 5 bases, the J end lost 0 bases, and 11 bases lay between the germline ends. DNA of the CDR3: TGTGCCAGCAGTATCCTTTCGATGAACACTGAAGCTTTCTTT. It translates to CASSILSMNTEAFF.

The genes are TRBV19 and TRBJ1-5, with 7 bases fitting TRBD1. The ends lost 8 bases at V and 0 bases at J; junction bases unmatched: 7. The CDR3 runs to 15 residues. Germline assignment: CDR1 LNHDA and CDR2 SQIVND (reference sequence). DNA for the CDR3: TGTGCCAGTTCTGACAGGGCATATAGCAATCAGCCCCAGCATTTT. As protein: CASSDRAYSNQPQHF.

V is TRBV7-2 and J is TRBJ2-2; weak D call: TRBD2 (6 bases). Germline loops: CDR1 SGHTA, CDR2 FQGNSA. The CDR3 sequence is 14 residues long. Trimming took 4 bases from V and 10 from J, leaving 16 bases between them. This chain's CDR3 is CASSYHGGSEELFF. Written as DNA, the CDR3 is TGTGCCAGCAGCTACCACGGAGGGAGTGAGGAGCTGTTTTTT. Supplemented by reference TRBV7-2 and TRBJ2-2, the full variable domain reads GAGVSQSPSNKVTEKGKDVELRCDPISGHTALYWYRQSLGQGLEFLIYFQGNSAPDKSGLPSDRFSAERTGGSVSTLTIQRTQQEDSAVYLCASSYHGGSEELFFGEGSRLTVL.

Only one count was recorded for this clone. J is TRBJ2-7 and V is TRBV5-5; 10 bases are a match to TRBD2. V gave up 0 bases and J gave up 5 bases; unmatched junction bases: 11. The CDR3 is 17 amino acids. Germline-derived CDR1 and CDR2 are SGHKS and YYEKEE (reference sequence). The CDR3 protein is CASSLVLAGVSVHEQYF. The CDR3 DNA sequence: TGTGCCAGCAGCTTGGTTCTAGCGGGAGTATCGGTCCACGAGCAGTACTTC. The full variable domain, completed using reference TRBV5-5 and TRBJ2-7, is DAGVTQSPTHLIKTRGQQVTLRCSPISGHKSVSWYQQVLGQGPQFIFQYYEKEERGRGNFPDRFSARQFPNYSSELNVNALLLGDSALYLCASSLVLAGVSVHEQYFGPGTRLTVT.